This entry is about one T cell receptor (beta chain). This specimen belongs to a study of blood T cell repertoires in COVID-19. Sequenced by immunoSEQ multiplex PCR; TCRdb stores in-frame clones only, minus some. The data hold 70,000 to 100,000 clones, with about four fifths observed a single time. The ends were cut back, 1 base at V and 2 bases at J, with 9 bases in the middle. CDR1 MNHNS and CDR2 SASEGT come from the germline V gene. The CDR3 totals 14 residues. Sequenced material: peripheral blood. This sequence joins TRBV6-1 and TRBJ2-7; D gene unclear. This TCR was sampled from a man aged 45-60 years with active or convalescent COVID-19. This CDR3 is CASSEGPGPYEQYF. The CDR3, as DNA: TGTGCCAGCAGTGAAGGGCCAGGTCCCTACGAGCAGTACTTC.